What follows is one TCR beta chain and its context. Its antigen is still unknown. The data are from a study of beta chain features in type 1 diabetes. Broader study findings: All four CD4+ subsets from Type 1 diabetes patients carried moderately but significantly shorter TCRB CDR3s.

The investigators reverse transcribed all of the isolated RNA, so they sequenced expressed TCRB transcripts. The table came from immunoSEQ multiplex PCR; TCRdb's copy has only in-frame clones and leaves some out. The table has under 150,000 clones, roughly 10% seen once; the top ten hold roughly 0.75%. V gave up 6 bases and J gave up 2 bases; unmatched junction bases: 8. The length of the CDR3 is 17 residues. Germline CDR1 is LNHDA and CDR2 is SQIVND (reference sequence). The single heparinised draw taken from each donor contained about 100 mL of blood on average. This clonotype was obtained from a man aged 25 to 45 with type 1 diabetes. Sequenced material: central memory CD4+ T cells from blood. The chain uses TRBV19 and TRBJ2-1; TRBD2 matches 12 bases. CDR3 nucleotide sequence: TGTGCCAGTAGCCGTCAAGGGACTAGCGGGCCCTACAATGAGCAGTTCTTC. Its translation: CASSRQGTSGPYNEQFF.